The clone carrying this T cell receptor (beta chain) was seen a few times. The record originates from a study of T cell repertoires in cytomegalovirus infection. There are 15 residues in the CDR3. Germline CDR1 is SGHDN and CDR2 is FVKESK. V was clipped by 4 bases and J by 8 bases; unmatched bases: 9. TCRdb re-analysed the reads in MiXCR, keeping a single row per CDR3 protein. The table includes about 300,000 distinct CDR3 sequences, approximately 8.9% detected once. V is TRBV14 and J is TRBJ2-1, with 9 nucleotides matching TRBD1. The sample was PBMCs. The receptor comes from a human donor in good health (CMV status not recorded). Some clones in this sample may be carry-over from other donors' samples. The CDR3 sequence is CASSLGTGFGYEQFF. The CDR3 DNA reads TGTGCCAGCAGCCTCGGGACAGGGTTTGGATATGAGCAGTTCTTC.